The entry that follows covers one TCR beta chain sequence. Its antigen is currently unknown. This specimen comes from a study of Graves' ophthalmopathy and Graves' hyperthyroidism. Study results and limitations: Cross-validated, the 13-signature model showed 87.88%/81.08% sensitivity/specificity, and 80%/75% in the test set.

The germline V gene has CDR1 PRHDT and CDR2 FYEKMQ (reference sequence). The CDR3 totals 15 residues. Trimming stripped 5 bases from V and 2 bases from J, with 15 bases between. RNA served as the template for amplifying TCR beta CDR3 regions. First-round RT-PCR relied on HTBI primers, and a second-round multiplex PCR came next. MiXCR, run by TCRdb on the multiplex PCR reads, gives a single entry per CDR3 protein. This sample has approximately 460,000 distinct CDR3 sequences, with 13% to 15% found just once. This chain uses TRBV13 with TRBJ1-1, with D tentatively TRBD1 (6 bases). This receptor was obtained from a woman aged 25 to 39 with Graves' ophthalmopathy. The sequencing sample was made of blood. Written as DNA, the CDR3 is TGTGCCAGCAGCCACGGGAAGGGGGGAAACACTGAAGCTTTCTTT. It encodes CASSHGKGGNTEAFF.